This T cell receptor (beta chain) was recovered during a study of T cell responses to AZD1222 COVID-19 vaccine. The CDR3 runs to 16 residues. Trimming removed 4 bases from V and 3 bases from J, with 18 bases in between. The germline V gene encodes CDR1 MGHRA and CDR2 YSYEKL. Clones were read by immunoSEQ multiplex PCR, and TCRdb kept only the in-frame ones, dropping some. The repertoire holds 90,000 or so clones, about 86% seen once, with approximately 8% in the top ten. The V gene is TRBV4-1, the J gene TRBJ1-1; D might be TRBD1 (5 bases). This receptor was obtained from an adult in good health. Specimen: peripheral blood, collected on day 0 of AZD1222 vaccination. This chain's CDR3 is CASSPTEDRKYTEAFF. The CDR3 coding sequence is TGCGCCAGCAGCCCAACCGAAGACAGAAAATACACTGAAGCTTTCTTT.